This T cell receptor beta chain appears in the sequencing data of a study of blood T cell repertoires in COVID-19 (TCRdb year 2020). Turning to the overall study: Samples from collaborators originated in the United States, Italy and Spain and spanned both the acute and convalescent phases of COVID-19. The prospective study material was composed of cDNA or gDNA derived from T cells, B-cell-depleted T cells, or PBMCs. The dataset comprised deeply sampled blood TCRbeta repertoires from subjects exposed to, actively infected with, or recovered from COVID-19. The repertoires were released in a freely available public database meant as a resource for research on the immune response to SARS-CoV-2. Samples came from the ongoing ImmuneRACE study (first 160 participants) plus 1,254 subjects from 6 global collaborators. Sample metadata almost always included a de-identified subject ID, COVID-19 status, age in years and sex. Where available, HLA class I and class II types were taken from metadata supplied by the sample provider and were not determined by assay-based typing.

On this clone: There is no known antigen for this receptor. No much larger clone is present one base from it, and per-base qualities are unavailable.

CDR1 and CDR2 are read off the germline V gene as SNHLY and FYNNEI. V loses 8 bases at its end and J loses 6 bases; junction bases beyond the gene matches: 10. The CDR3 numbers 16 residues from cysteine through phenylalanine. Of all the DNA, just the CDR3 is kept, 48 bases in frame from base 1. The collaborating institutions used their own protocols to collect whole blood in K2EDTA tubes. For TCRbeta analysis, collaborators shipped samples in one of three forms: frozen whole blood, isolated PBMCs, or DNA extracted from either of those sample types. TCRbeta CDR3 regions were amplified from genomic DNA by means of the immunoSEQ Assay, a bias-controlled multiplex PCR. In the paper's pipeline: The number of nucleated cells in each sample was estimated by amplification of reference gene primers within the assay. To quantify the absolute abundance of each unique TCRbeta CDR3 rearrangement, sequence reads were collapsed and filtered. For each sample, productive Simpson clonality was calculated as the square root of Simpson's diversity index over productive rearrangements. This is the immuneACCESS table as TCRdb keeps it, with only in-frame sequences that have V and J called. A part of the clones is gone; compared with another copy, unresolved V genes explain less than half, and the rest is unexplained. The DNA gave D and trimming, while V, J and clone size come from that table. This sample is represented by 150,000 to 200,000 clones; approximately 83% of them were singletons. Jointly, the top ten make up around 8.2% of the sample.

What the research found in general, with its limitations: The amount of clinical and demographic metadata varied by source and participant and was provided uncurated.

The TCR sequence derives from a man aged 55 to 70 with acute or convalescent COVID-19. The specimen was peripheral blood. The rearranged chain carries TRBV2 and TRBJ2-7; TRBD2 matches 16 bases in the middle. In nucleotide form, the sequence is TGTGCCAGCGACCGGGGACTAGCGGGAGGGCCCTTCGAGCAGTACTTC. This gives the protein CASDRGLAGGPFEQYF.